This TCR beta chain derives from a study of blood T cell repertoires in COVID-19. Profiling relied on immunoSEQ multiplex PCR, and the TCRdb table lists in-frame clones only, not all of them. Of some 40,000 clones listed, more than 90% are singletons. Per germline, CDR1 SGHTA and CDR2 FQGNSA. CDR3 length: 14 residues. Trimming cost V 5 bases and J 2 bases; bases outside gene matches: 6. The sequencing sample was made of peripheral blood. This chain connects TRBV7-2 to TRBJ2-7, with 7 nucleotides matching TRBD2. The TCR was taken from a man aged 50-60 years with COVID-19, enrolled during active disease. The CDR3 DNA is TGTGCCAGCAGCGTAGGACTAGTTCCCTACGAGCAGTACTTC. This translates into CASSVGLVPYEQYF.